This T cell receptor (beta chain) is drawn from a study of Ad26.COV2.S vaccination and SARS-CoV-2 variants. Study observations and caveats: The TCR-based breadth and depth measures might underestimate overall T cell responses. Non-spike TCR breadth was similar in vaccine and placebo recipients. It was reported that spike-specific CD8+ and CD4+ T cell responses were substantially broad after vaccination.

A note on this clone: Its specificity is unknown.

Profiling relied on immunoSEQ multiplex PCR, and the TCRdb table lists in-frame clones only, not all of them. The table has some 250,000 clones, 88% seen once. The treatment: over 15 received Ad26.COV2.S at low or high dose, single or two shots; 5 received placebo; per-sample allocation not given. Sample collection was performed on day 63 after the first vaccine or placebo injection. Donation came from an adult in Boston who was aged 18-55 years. The sequencing here drew on peripheral blood, taken in a trial of Ad26.COV2.S vaccine versus placebo. The receptor's source is a person aged 18-65 years who received the Ad26.COV2.S COVID-19 vaccine or a placebo.

The CDR3 sequence is CASRGQENQPQHF. In DNA form, the CDR3 reads TGCGCCAGTCGGGGACAGGAGAACCAGCCCCAGCATTTT. V is TRBV10-2 and J is TRBJ1-5; TRBD1 matches 8 bases. From germline, CDR1 is WSHSY and CDR2 SAAADI. With V trimmed by 9 bases and J by 7 bases, 8 bases remained unmatched. This CDR3 has 13 amino acids.